This is a list of T cell receptor beta chains from one sample in a study of blood T cell repertoires in COVID-19. The assay was immunoSEQ multiplex PCR, and TCRdb's table has in-frame clones only and misses some. The table includes some 220,000 clones, 80% to 85% detected once. Sequenced: peripheral blood. Every receptor here comes from a woman aged 60 to 75 with acute or convalescent COVID-19. The CDR3 runs from the conserved cysteine through the conserved F or W. The D gene is left open where the match is weak. Size values are once, few and many counts, or a class for expanded clones, and some rows have none.

size	V	J	D	CDR3	DNA
-	TRBV7-7	TRBJ2-2	-	CASSFGRLGELFF	TGTGCTAGCAGTTTTGGCAGACTCGGGGAGCTGTTTTTT
few	TRBV25-1	TRBJ1-3	-	CASSDRTLGNTIYF	TGTGCCAGCAGTGACAGGACACTTGGAAACACCATATATTTT
-	TRBV27	TRBJ2-2	-	CASSYRGRADTGELFF	TGTGCCAGCAGTTATCGCGGGCGAGCGGACACCGGGGAGCTGTTTTTT
-	TRBV2	TRBJ2-7	-	CASRRIAGSHEQYF	TGTGCCAGCAGGCGGATCGCGGGGTCCCACGAGCAGTACTTC
-	TRBV15	TRBJ1-2	-	CATSRDRGHGYTF	TGTGCCACCAGCAGAGATAGGGGTCACGGCTACACCTTC
-	TRBV18	TRBJ2-3	TRBD2	CASSPQYGGADTQYF	TGTGCCAGCTCACCACAATACGGGGGGGCCGATACGCAGTATTTT
-	TRBV7-2	TRBJ2-5	TRBD2	CASSLLAGGETQYF	TGTGCCAGCAGCTTGCTAGCGGGGGGTGAGACCCAGTACTTC
-	TRBV19	TRBJ2-1	TRBD2	CASRPSGGPLYNEQFF	TGTGCCAGCAGGCCTAGCGGGGGGCCTCTCTACAATGAGCAGTTCTTC
-	TRBV7-8	TRBJ2-1	TRBD2	CASSTHSGGRSSYNEQFF	TGTGCCAGCAGCACCCATAGCGGGGGCCGGAGCTCCTACAATGAGCAGTTCTTC
once	TRBV2	TRBJ1-1	-	CASSFDSVGQAFF	TGTGCCAGCAGTTTTGACAGCGTGGGCCAAGCTTTCTTT
-	TRBV4-2	TRBJ2-3	TRBD2	CASSQDFSASGTTDTQYF	TGTGCCAGCAGCCAAGATTTTAGCGCTAGCGGGACCACAGATACGCAGTATTTT
-	TRBV7-9	TRBJ1-1	-	CASSFGGNTEAFF	TGTGCCAGCAGCTTCGGGGGGAACACTGAAGCTTTCTTT
-	TRBV27	TRBJ2-3	TRBD2	CASSPRTSGVDTQYF	TGTGCCAGCAGTCCCAGGACTAGCGGGGTGGATACGCAGTATTTT
-	TRBV4-2	TRBJ1-4	-	CASTRGGSEKLFF	TGTGCCAGCACCCGGGGCGGTAGCGAAAAACTGTTTTTT
few	TRBV13	TRBJ1-6	TRBD1	CASSGTGNSPLHF	TGTGCCAGCAGCGGGACAGGCAATTCACCCCTCCACTTT
-	TRBV5-1	TRBJ2-7	TRBD2	CASSRGTSGGTYEQYF	TGCGCCAGCAGCAGGGGGACTAGCGGGGGTACCTACGAGCAGTACTTC
-	TRBV5-1	TRBJ2-2	-	CASSWDSTTGGELFF	TGCGCCAGCAGTTGGGACTCCACGACCGGCGGGGAGCTGTTTTTT
-	TRBV4-1	TRBJ2-3	-	CASSQDSPLGTQYF	TGCGCCAGCAGCCAAGATTCACCCTTGGGCACGCAGTATTTT
-	TRBV7-6	TRBJ2-3	TRBD2	CASSLAPTSGGLTDTQYF	TGTGCCAGCAGCTTAGCACCGACTAGCGGGGGCCTCACAGATACGCAGTATTTT
-	TRBV28	TRBJ1-2	-	CASSLSQGVYGYTF	TGTGCCAGCAGTTTATCGCAGGGCGTCTATGGCTACACCTTC
-	TRBV5-1	TRBJ2-3	-	CASSSGLAIITDTQYF	TGCGCCAGCAGCTCGGGGCTAGCGATAATCACAGATACGCAGTATTTT
-	TRBV5-6	TRBJ2-2	TRBD1	CASSSDRASNTGELFF	TGTGCCAGCAGCTCTGACAGGGCTTCGAACACCGGGGAGCTGTTTTTT
-	TRBV29-1	TRBJ1-1	-	CSVEPQVIHTEAFF	TGCAGCGTTGAGCCCCAGGTTATTCACACTGAAGCTTTCTTT
-	TRBV7-6	TRBJ2-1	TRBD2	CASSLGGLTSGGNNEQFF	TGTGCCAGCAGCTTAGGCGGCCTGACTAGCGGGGGCAACAATGAGCAGTTCTTC
-	TRBV7-3	TRBJ2-3	TRBD2	CASSQFPAGGGADTQYF	TGTGCCAGCAGCCAATTCCCAGCGGGGGGTGGAGCAGATACGCAGTATTTT
few	TRBV19	TRBJ1-1	-	CASSNTPNLPAFF	TGTGCCAGTAGTAATACCCCTAACTTACCAGCTTTCTTT
-	TRBV12-5	TRBJ1-1	TRBD1	CASGLVQGPEAFF	TGTGCTAGTGGTTTGGTACAGGGGCCAGAAGCTTTCTTT
-	TRBV29-1	TRBJ2-5	TRBD2	CSTRGTSGVLLTQYF	TGCAGCACCCGAGGGACTAGCGGGGTTTTATTGACCCAGTACTTC
-	TRBV7-9	TRBJ1-5	TRBD1	CASSPGTGEGQPQHF	TGTGCCAGCAGCCCAGGGACAGGGGAAGGTCAGCCCCAGCATTTT
-	TRBV19	TRBJ1-2	TRBD1	CASSPWTGDYGYTF	TGTGCCAGTAGTCCGTGGACAGGGGACTATGGCTACACCTTC
-	TRBV4-1	TRBJ2-3	-	CASSRPDRGENTQYF	TGCGCCAGCAGCCGGCCCGATAGGGGCGAAAATACGCAGTATTTT
-	TRBV7-2	TRBJ2-3	-	CASSLVARAGTDTQYF	TGTGCCAGCAGCTTAGTTGCCAGGGCTGGCACAGATACGCAGTATTTT
-	TRBV5-6	TRBJ1-2	TRBD1	CASSLANGQGIYGYTF	TGTGCCAGCAGCTTGGCCAATGGACAGGGGATCTATGGCTACACCTTC
-	TRBV24-1	TRBJ2-5	TRBD1	CATSDSTGGAETQYF	TGTGCCACCAGTGATTCTACAGGGGGTGCAGAGACCCAGTACTTC
once	TRBV6-5	TRBJ1-4	TRBD1	CASRDSPNEKLFF	TGTGCCAGCCGGGACAGCCCGAATGAAAAACTGTTTTTT
-	TRBV7-2	TRBJ2-2	TRBD1	CASRGTGGSGGKLFF	TGTGCCAGCAGAGGGACAGGGGGCTCGGGCGGGAAGCTGTTTTTT
-	TRBV12-3/TRBV12-4	TRBJ1-1	-	CASTKEGTEAFF	TGTGCCAGTACAAAGGAGGGGACTGAAGCTTTCTTT
-	TRBV15	TRBJ1-1	-	CATSRDLSMNTEAFF	TGTGCCACCAGCAGAGATCTAAGCATGAACACTGAAGCTTTCTTT
-	TRBV9	TRBJ2-2	-	CASSFLPQVMSTGELFF	TGTGCCAGCAGCTTCCTCCCTCAGGTTATGTCCACCGGGGAGCTGTTTTTT
-	TRBV28	TRBJ2-1	-	CASSIFQGGDEQFF	TGTGCCAGCAGTATTTTTCAGGGTGGCGATGAGCAGTTCTTC
-	TRBV4-2	TRBJ1-6	TRBD1	CASSQIDRGNSPLHF	TGTGCCAGCAGCCAGATCGACAGGGGGAATTCACCCCTCCACTTT
-	TRBV10-2	TRBJ2-1	-	CASSDRGGSSYNEQFF	TGCGCCAGCAGTGATCGTGGGGGGAGCTCCTACAATGAGCAGTTCTTC
-	TRBV2	TRBJ2-2	TRBD2	CASSEAASGITGELFF	TGTGCCAGCAGTGAAGCGGCTAGCGGGATCACCGGGGAGCTGTTTTTT
-	TRBV6-6	TRBJ1-2	TRBD1	CASKRAGQGPLDTF	TGTGCCAGCAAGCGAGCGGGACAGGGCCCCTTGGACACCTTC
-	TRBV11-2	TRBJ1-3	-	CASSPDMGSNTIYF	TGTGCCAGCAGCCCAGACATGGGGAGCAACACCATATATTTT
-	TRBV27	TRBJ2-1	TRBD2	CASSFQGLAGGLSNEQFF	TGTGCCAGCAGTTTCCAAGGACTAGCGGGGGGGCTGAGTAATGAGCAGTTCTTC
-	TRBV6-1	TRBJ1-1	TRBD1	CASSEAGQGNTEAFF	TGTGCCAGCAGTGAAGCGGGACAGGGGAACACTGAAGCTTTCTTT
-	TRBV27	TRBJ1-1	TRBD1	CASSRTVETGGRTEAFF	TGTGCCAGCAGCAGAACGGTTGAAACAGGGGGCCGTACTGAAGCTTTCTTT
few	TRBV7-9	TRBJ1-6	-	CASSAQDSPLHF	TGTGCCAGCAGCGCCCAGGATTCACCCCTCCACTTT
-	TRBV20-1	TRBJ1-1	-	CSARGDTEAFF	TGCAGTGCCCGGGGGGACACTGAAGCTTTCTTT
-	TRBV3-1/TRBV3-2	TRBJ1-1	TRBD1	CASRDRDSEAFF	TGTGCCAGCAGGGACCGGGACAGTGAAGCTTTCTTT
-	TRBV18	TRBJ2-3	-	CASSFYLAAGDTQYF	TGTGCCAGCTCATTCTACCTCGCCGCGGGAGATACGCAGTATTTT
-	TRBV30	TRBJ1-1	TRBD1	CAGDRDRGWTEAFF	TGTGCCGGAGATCGGGACAGGGGGTGGACTGAAGCTTTCTTT
-	TRBV15	TRBJ1-2	-	CATSREDSIDYGYTF	TGTGCCACCAGCAGGGAGGACAGTATAGACTATGGCTACACCTTC